This T cell receptor beta chain emerged from a study of T cells in Graves' hyperthyroidism and ophthalmopathy. On the study more broadly: Peripheral blood was taken when the disease was first diagnosed, before any treatment began.

The V gene's germline CDR1 is MNHEY and CDR2 SVGEGT. The CDR3 consists of 15 residues. The V and J ends lost 0 bases and 5 bases respectively, with 13 bases between them. RNA transcripts gave rise to amplified TCR beta CDR3 regions. HTBI primers drove first-round RT-PCR of the TCR CDR3. MiXCR was run by TCRdb on the multiplex PCR reads, yielding one entry per CDR3 protein. The sample shows roughly 300,000 distinct CDR3 sequences, 15% to 20% of them seen only once. This clonotype was recorded many times. Its target is unknown. General study points: Blood also showed most of the thyroid clonotypes that were expanded above 0.001.

Newly diagnosed hyperthyroidism patients aged 18 to 65 years had disease lasting under 2 months. Any patient presenting with uncontrolled infection, other autoimmune disease, pregnancy or lactation was left out. This TCR was recovered from a woman aged 50 to 65 with Graves' hyperthyroidism. Sequencing was carried out using blood. This chain connects TRBV6-2 or TRBV6-3 to TRBJ2-5; D unresolved. The CDR3 DNA follows: TGTGCCAGCAGTTACTCGCAGGAAGGTGGGGAGACCCAGTACTTC. It encodes CASSYSQEGGETQYF.